This entry lists 17 T cell receptor beta chains sequenced from one sample in a study of cytomegalovirus exposure and HLA in healthy donors. Produced via immunoSEQ multiplex PCR; TCRdb's table is partial and in-frame only. This sample has fewer than 200,000 clones, with roughly 90% found just once. Material for sequencing was PBMCs. These receptors were obtained from a woman in her 30s in good health and CMV-seronegative.

The chain recombines TRBV18 with TRBJ2-6, with D possibly TRBD1 on 6 matching bases. The V gene lost 3 bases and the J gene lost 0 bases, with 18 bases spanning the gap. The CDR3 consists of 19 residues. Germline assignment: CDR1 KGHSH and CDR2 LQKENI. Written as DNA, the CDR3 is TGTGCCAGCTCACCCGGACAGATAGCTCCCAGCTCTGGGGCCAACGTCCTGACTTTC. Protein sequence: CASSPGQIAPSSGANVLTF.

To note about this clone: A read error may account for a junction end that differs from germline. This chain joins TRBV28 and TRBJ2-7, with D perhaps being TRBD1 or TRBD2 (5 bases each). The CDR3 has 13 amino acids. Germline CDR1 is MDHEN and CDR2 is SYDVKM. CDR3 in amino acids: CASSLFEGRILSF. The CDR3 DNA sequence: TGTGCCAGCAGTTTGTTTGAGGGACGAATCCTGTCCTTC.

The CDR3 bases are TGTGCCAGCAGCTCCCGCCCGACAGGCCGTGCAACTAATGAAAAACTGTTTTTT. This translates into CASSSRPTGRATNEKLFF. V usage is TRBV7-2 and J usage is TRBJ1-4; D may be TRBD1 (6 bases). The germline V gene encodes CDR1 SGHTA and CDR2 FQGNSA. V gave up 4 bases and J gave up 0 bases, with 18 bases separating them. CDR3 size: 18 residues.

The chain recombines TRBV7-6 with TRBJ2-3, with D possibly being TRBD2 (7 bases). Germline V gene lookup returns CDR1 SGHVS and CDR2 FNYEAQ. Trimming took off 6 bases at V and 1 base at J, with 11 bases between the two ends. The CDR3 is 14 residues long. The CDR3 nucleotides are TGTGCCAGCAGGAAGGGGGGGCGCACAGATACGCAGTATTTT. Its protein product is CASRKGGRTDTQYF.

The V gene is TRBV19, the J gene TRBJ2-3; 7 bases fit TRBD1. CDR1 and CDR2 from the germline V gene are LNHDA and SQIVND (reference sequence). The CDR3 has 16 residues. With 4 bases clipped from V and 4 bases from J, the junction kept 11 bases outside the gene matches. The CDR3 DNA is TGTGCCAGTAGTAGGAAGGGACAGCCAGTCCCAGATACGCAGTATTTT. It encodes CASSRKGQPVPDTQYF.

Written as DNA, the CDR3 is TGTGCCAGCAGCGGAGGTACAGGGGAGAATCAGCCCCAGCATTTT. Protein sequence: CASSGGTGENQPQHF. The chain uses TRBV5-5 and TRBJ1-5; 7 bases are shared with TRBD1. Germline loops: CDR1 SGHKS, CDR2 YYEKEE (reference sequence). The CDR3 covers 15 residues. V was clipped by 4 bases and J by 4 bases; unmatched bases: 8.

This clone was counted between two and nine times. The chain has TRBV27 and TRBJ1-4; a weak D match, TRBD1 (5 bases). The CDR3 covers 16 residues. Germline values: CDR1 MNHEY, CDR2 SMNVEV (reference sequence). V shed 3 bases and J shed 7 bases, with 18 bases lying between them. The CDR3 loop is CASSLGTIPRGEKLFF. In DNA form, the CDR3 reads TGTGCCAGCAGTTTGGGTACAATCCCTAGGGGTGAAAAACTGTTTTTT.

DNA for the CDR3: TGTGCCAGCTCCACGGGGGCAGGGACCTACGAGCAGTACTTC. This sequence encodes CASSTGAGTYEQYF. This chain joins TRBV6-5 and TRBJ2-7, with D tentatively TRBD1 or TRBD2 (6 bases each). The V and J ends lost 8 bases and 2 bases respectively, with 16 bases between them. The CDR3 has 14 residues. The germline CDR1 and CDR2 sequences are MNHEY and SVGAGI.

There are a few counts of this clone. The chain recombines TRBV10-3 with TRBJ1-2; D unclear. V lost 5 bases to trimming and J lost 8 bases, with 12 bases between them. From germline, CDR1 is ENHRY and CDR2 SYGVKD. This CDR3 region has 12 residues. CDR3 bases: TGTGCCATCAGTCCCGAAATCGCGGGCTACACCTTC. Translation: CAISPEIAGYTF.

The chain is built from TRBV5-4 and TRBJ1-3; D is perhaps TRBD1 (5 bases). CDR3 length: 14 amino acids. V was cut by 0 bases and J by 4 bases, with 8 bases left in between. Germline CDR1 SGHNT, CDR2 YYREEE (reference sequence). In DNA form, the CDR3 reads TGTGCCAGCAGCTTGGTCGGGGCAGGAAACACCATATATTTT. Protein sequence: CASSLVGAGNTIYF.

The rearrangement links TRBV21-1 to TRBJ2-2; the table calls TRBD1, which could not be checked here. TRBV21-1 corresponds to a pseudogene. This CDR3 region has 19 residues. CDR3 coding DNA: TGTGCCAGCAGCTCTGTCCCGGGACAGGAATGCGCGAACACCGGGGAGCTGTTTTTT. This codes for CASSSVPGQECANTGELFF.

The chain joins TRBV29-1 to TRBJ2-7; D might be TRBD2 (5 bases). The germline CDR1 and CDR2 sequences are SQVTM and ANQGSEA. The CDR3 runs to 12 residues. The germline V and J ends were trimmed by 7 bases and 4 bases, with 14 bases remaining between them. CDR3 bases: TGCAGCGCCGTACGAGGGCCTTACGAGCAGTACTTC. This codes for CSAVRGPYEQYF.

The rearrangement joins TRBV2 to TRBJ2-7, with D possibly TRBD2 on 5 matching bases. The germline CDR1 and CDR2 sequences are SNHLY and FYNNEI. CDR3 length equals 12 residues. V was shortened by 7 bases and J by 2 bases, with 9 bases between the two germline ends. The CDR3 sequence: CASNGEPYEQYF. The CDR3, as DNA: TGTGCCAGCAACGGGGAGCCCTACGAGCAGTACTTC.

The chain couples TRBV23-1 to TRBJ1-5, with D unresolved. TRBV23-1 is known as an ORF, though its function is uncertain. This CDR3 is built from 12 residues. CDR3 in amino acids: CALWGGNQPQHF. DNA of the CDR3: TGCGCGCTCTGGGGAGGGAATCAGCCCCAGCATTTT.

The CDR3 DNA reads as TGCGCCAGCAGCCCCCCGGGACAGGGCTACGAGCAGTACTTC. Amino acids: CASSPPGQGYEQYF. J is TRBJ2-7 and V is TRBV5-1; 9 bases align to TRBD1. The ends lost 4 bases at V and 3 bases at J; junction bases unmatched: 5. The CDR3 has 14 amino acids. CDR1 and CDR2 from the germline V gene are SGHRS and YFSETQ.

The gene calls are TRBV7-3 and TRBJ2-1; 7 nucleotides agree with TRBD2. Germline assignment: CDR1 SGHTA and CDR2 FQGTGA. The V gene end was trimmed by 5 bases and the J gene end by 10 bases; junction bases not matched to a gene: 11. The CDR3 runs 14 residues. The CDR3 bases are TGTGCCAGCAGCCCCGGACTAGGCCTAGGGGAGCAGTTCTTC. The encoded protein is CASSPGLGLGEQFF.

The chain is built from TRBV5-6 and TRBJ1-3, with D unresolved. The CDR3 spans 16 residues. V lost 1 base, J lost 0 bases, and 11 bases lay in between. Germline CDR1 reads SGHDT; CDR2 reads YYEEEE. Here the CDR3 DNA reads TGTGCCAGCAGCTTGTCACGGACGGACTCTGGAAACACCATATATTTT. It specifies CASSLSRTDSGNTIYF.